This TCR beta chain appears in the sequencing data of a study of cytomegalovirus exposure and HLA in healthy donors. The CDR3 sequence is 16 residues long. The V gene end was trimmed by 3 bases and the J gene end by 0 bases; junction bases not matched to a gene: 6. Looked up from germline, CDR1 is LGHNA and CDR2 is YNFKEQ. Overall study findings and caveats: When analyzed later, the rates of TCR association showed variation by HLA locus, with DRB1 the most and HLA-C the fewest. Three chains linked to CMV were shown in vitro to be specific for CMV antigens.

This clone was seen only once. Its antigen is still unknown. Researchers ran the PCR with 60 Vbeta and 13 Jbeta primers. The repertoire was sequenced with immunoSEQ multiplex PCR; TCRdb's copy has only in-frame clones and lacks some. The repertoire has around 230,000 clones, around 80% of them found once; the top ten carry about 0.47%. Sample: PBMCs. The receptor's source is a boy under 18 in good health and CMV-seronegative. The chain is built from TRBV4-2 and TRBJ2-5, with 8 bases identical to TRBD2. This CDR3 reads CASSHPIAGNQETQYF. CDR3 nucleotides: TGTGCCAGCAGCCATCCTATAGCGGGAAACCAAGAGACCCAGTACTTC.